This T cell receptor (beta chain) was captured by sequencing in a study of blood T cell repertoires in COVID-19. Original processing methods: From reference gene primer amplification, estimates of nucleated cell counts were derived. Assay: immunoSEQ multiplex PCR; the TCRdb copy retains only in-frame clones and omits some. That table furnishes V, J and clone size, whereas the DNA furnished D and trimming. The data show around 71,000 clones, about 83% seen once. Enrollment of patients from Seattle took place during active infection, with longitudinal follow-up. Germline CDR1 reads SGHDN; CDR2 reads FVKESK. Trimming pared 3 bases from V and 3 bases from J, leaving 9 bases between. The CDR3 is made up of 15 amino acids.

The sample consisted of peripheral blood. The receptor was isolated from a man in his thirties or forties with COVID-19, enrolled during active disease. V is TRBV14 and J is TRBJ2-6; TRBD2 is a possible D gene (6 bases). The CDR3 region has the DNA TGTGCCAGCAGCCACAACGGGGGTGGGGCCAACGTCCTGACTTTC. This translates into CASSHNGGGANVLTF.